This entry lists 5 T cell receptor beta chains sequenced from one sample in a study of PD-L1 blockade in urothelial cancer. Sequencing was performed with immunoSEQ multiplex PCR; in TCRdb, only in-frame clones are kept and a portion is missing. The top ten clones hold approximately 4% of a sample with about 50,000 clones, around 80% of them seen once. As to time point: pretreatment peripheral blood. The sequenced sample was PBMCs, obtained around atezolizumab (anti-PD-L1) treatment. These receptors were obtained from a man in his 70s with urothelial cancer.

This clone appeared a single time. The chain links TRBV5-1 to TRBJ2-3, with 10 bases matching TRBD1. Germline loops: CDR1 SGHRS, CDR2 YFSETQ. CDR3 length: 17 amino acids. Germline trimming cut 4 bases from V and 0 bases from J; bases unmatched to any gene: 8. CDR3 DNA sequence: TGCGCCAGCAGCCCCGGACAGGGGGGACGAAGCACAGATACGCAGTATTTT. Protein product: CASSPGQGGRSTDTQYF.

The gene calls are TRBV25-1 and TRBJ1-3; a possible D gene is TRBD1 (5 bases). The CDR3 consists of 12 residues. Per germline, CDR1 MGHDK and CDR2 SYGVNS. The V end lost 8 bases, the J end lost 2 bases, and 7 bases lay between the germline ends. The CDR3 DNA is TGTGCCAGCCAGACAGCTGGAAACACCATATATTTT. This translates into CASQTAGNTIYF.

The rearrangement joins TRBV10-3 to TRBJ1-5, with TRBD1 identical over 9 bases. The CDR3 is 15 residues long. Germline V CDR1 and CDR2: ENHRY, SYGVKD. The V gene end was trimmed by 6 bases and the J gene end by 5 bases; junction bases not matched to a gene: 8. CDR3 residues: CAISGGDRDYQPQHF. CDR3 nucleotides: TGTGCCATCAGCGGGGGGGACAGGGACTATCAGCCCCAGCATTTT.

CDR3 sequence (DNA): TGTGCCAGTAGTATTCCGGGACAGGGCCCGACCGGGGAGCTGTTTTTT. Translated, it gives CASSIPGQGPTGELFF. The chain has TRBV19 and TRBJ2-2; 9 bases map to TRBD1. V was pared by 3 bases and J by 5 bases, with 7 bases of the junction left unmatched. This CDR3 is 16 amino acids long. Germline V gives CDR1 LNHDA, CDR2 SQIVND (reference sequence).

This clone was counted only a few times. CDR3: CASSRATEQYF. In DNA, the CDR3 is TGTGCCAGTAGTCGAGCCACCGAGCAGTACTTC. This rearrangement joins TRBV19 to TRBJ2-7, with D hard to call. Trimming removed 5 bases from V and 6 bases from J, with 8 bases in between. From germline, CDR1 is LNHDA and CDR2 SQIVND (reference sequence). The CDR3 consists of 11 residues.